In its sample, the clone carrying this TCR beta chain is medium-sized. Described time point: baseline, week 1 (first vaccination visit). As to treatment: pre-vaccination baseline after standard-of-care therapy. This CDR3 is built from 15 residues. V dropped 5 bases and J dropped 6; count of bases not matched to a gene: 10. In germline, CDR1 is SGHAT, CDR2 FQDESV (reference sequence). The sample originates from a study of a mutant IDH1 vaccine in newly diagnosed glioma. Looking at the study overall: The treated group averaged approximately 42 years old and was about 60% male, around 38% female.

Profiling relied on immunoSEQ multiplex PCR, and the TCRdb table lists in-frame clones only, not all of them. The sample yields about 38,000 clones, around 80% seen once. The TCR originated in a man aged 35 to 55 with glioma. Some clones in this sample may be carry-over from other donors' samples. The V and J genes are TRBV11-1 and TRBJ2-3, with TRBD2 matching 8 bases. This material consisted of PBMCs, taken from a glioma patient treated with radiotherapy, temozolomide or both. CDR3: CASSQRGSGVDTQYF. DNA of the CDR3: TGTGCCAGCAGCCAGCGGGGTAGCGGGGTGGATACGCAGTATTTT.